This T cell receptor (beta chain) was documented in a study of shared clonotypes between healthy human individuals. Findings and limits, study-wide: With few donors, the genetic and exposure-history diversity represented was limited. In contrast to clonotypes shared by all four donors, non-shared clonotypes had lower generation probabilities.

Germline CDR1 is MGHRA and CDR2 is YSYEKL. The CDR3 loop spans 15 amino acids. Trimming cost V 1 base and J 5 bases, with 14 bases left between them. Libraries were prepared by immunoSEQ multiplex PCR; TCRdb keeps only in-frame clonotypes and omits some of them. The sample yields about 2.3 million clones, about 92% seen once. On this clone itself: The antigen is not known.

Material: naive CD4+ T cells from PBMCs. The subset here: CD45RA+ positively selected. The receptor comes from a man younger than 30 in good health. Some clones in this sample may be carry-over from other donors' samples. The rearrangement joins TRBV4-1 to TRBJ1-2; D gene unclear. CDR3 loop: CASSQGALGPYGYTF. The DNA of the CDR3 is TGCGCCAGCAGCCAAGGCGCGCTCGGACCTTATGGCTACACCTTC.